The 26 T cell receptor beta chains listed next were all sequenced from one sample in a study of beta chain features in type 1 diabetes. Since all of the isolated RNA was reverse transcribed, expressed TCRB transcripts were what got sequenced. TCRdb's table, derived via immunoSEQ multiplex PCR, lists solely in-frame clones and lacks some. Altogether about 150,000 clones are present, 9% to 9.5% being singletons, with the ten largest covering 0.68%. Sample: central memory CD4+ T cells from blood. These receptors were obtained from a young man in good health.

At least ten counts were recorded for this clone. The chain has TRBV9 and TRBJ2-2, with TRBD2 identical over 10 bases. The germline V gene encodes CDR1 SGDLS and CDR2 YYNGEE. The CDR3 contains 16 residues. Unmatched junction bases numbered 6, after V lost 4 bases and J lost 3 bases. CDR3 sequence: CASSTSGGADTGELFF. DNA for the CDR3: TGTGCCAGCAGCACGAGCGGGGGGGCGGACACCGGGGAGCTGTTTTTT.

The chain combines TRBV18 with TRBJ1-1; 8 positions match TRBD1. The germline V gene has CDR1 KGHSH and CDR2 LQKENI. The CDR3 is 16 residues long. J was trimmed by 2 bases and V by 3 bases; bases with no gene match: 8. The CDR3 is CASSPSTGTGNTEAFF. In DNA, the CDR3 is TGTGCCAGCTCACCTAGTACCGGGACAGGTAACACTGAAGCTTTCTTT.

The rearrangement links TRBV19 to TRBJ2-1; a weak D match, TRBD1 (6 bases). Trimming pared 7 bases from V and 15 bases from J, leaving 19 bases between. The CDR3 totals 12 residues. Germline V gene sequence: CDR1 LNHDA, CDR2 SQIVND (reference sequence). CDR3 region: CASNMGAGKGFF. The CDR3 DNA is TGTGCCAGTAACATGGGGGCAGGGAAGGGGTTCTTC. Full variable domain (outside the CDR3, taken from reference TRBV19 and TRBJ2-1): DGGITQSPKYLFRKEGQNVTLSCEQNLNHDAMYWYRQDPGQGLRLIYYSQIVNDFQKGDIAEGYSVSREKKESFPLTVTSAQKNPTAFYLCASNMGAGKGFFGPGTRLTVL.

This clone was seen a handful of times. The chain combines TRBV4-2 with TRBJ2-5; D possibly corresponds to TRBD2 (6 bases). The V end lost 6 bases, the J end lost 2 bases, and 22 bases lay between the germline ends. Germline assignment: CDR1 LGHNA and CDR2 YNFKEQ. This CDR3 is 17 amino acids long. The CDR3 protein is CASSYGGVLTSQETQYF. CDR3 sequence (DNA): TGTGCCAGCAGTTATGGGGGTGTGTTGACTAGTCAAGAGACCCAGTACTTC.

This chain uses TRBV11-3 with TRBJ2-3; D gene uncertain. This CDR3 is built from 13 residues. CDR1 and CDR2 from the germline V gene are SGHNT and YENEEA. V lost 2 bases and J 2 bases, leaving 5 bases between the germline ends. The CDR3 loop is CASSLSITDTQYF. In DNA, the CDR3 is TGTGCCAGCAGCTTATCAATCACAGATACGCAGTATTTT.

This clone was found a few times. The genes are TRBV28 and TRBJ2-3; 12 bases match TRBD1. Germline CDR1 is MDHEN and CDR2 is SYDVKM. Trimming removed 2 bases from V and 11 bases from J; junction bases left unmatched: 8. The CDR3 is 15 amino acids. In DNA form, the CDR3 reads TGTGCCAGCAGTTTAAGGGACAGGGGGCGAGGGGAGCAGTATTTT. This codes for CASSLRDRGRGEQYF.

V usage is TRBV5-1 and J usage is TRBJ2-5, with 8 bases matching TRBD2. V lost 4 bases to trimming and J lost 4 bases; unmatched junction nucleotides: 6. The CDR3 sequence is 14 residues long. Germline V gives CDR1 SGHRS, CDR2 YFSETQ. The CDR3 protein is CASSDLRGGETQYF. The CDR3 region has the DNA TGCGCCAGCAGCGACTTACGGGGGGGAGAGACCCAGTACTTC.

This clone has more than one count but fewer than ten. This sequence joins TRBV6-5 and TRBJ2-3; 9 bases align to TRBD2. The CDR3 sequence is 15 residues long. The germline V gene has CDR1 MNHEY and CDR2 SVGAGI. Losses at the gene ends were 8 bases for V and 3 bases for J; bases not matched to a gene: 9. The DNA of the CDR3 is TGTGCCAGCCGAACAAGAGCGGGGGGAACAGATACGCAGTATTTT. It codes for CASRTRAGGTDTQYF.

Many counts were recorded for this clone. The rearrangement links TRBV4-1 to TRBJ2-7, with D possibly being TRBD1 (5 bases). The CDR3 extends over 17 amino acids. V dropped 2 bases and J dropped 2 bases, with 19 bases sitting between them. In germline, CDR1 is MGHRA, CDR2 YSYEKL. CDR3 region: CASSQFVPIMGPYEQYF. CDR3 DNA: TGCGCCAGCAGCCAATTTGTCCCTATCATGGGGCCCTACGAGCAGTACTTC.

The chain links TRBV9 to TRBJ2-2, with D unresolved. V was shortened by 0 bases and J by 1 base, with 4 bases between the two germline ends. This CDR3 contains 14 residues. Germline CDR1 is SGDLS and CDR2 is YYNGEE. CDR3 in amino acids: CASSVDRNTGELFF. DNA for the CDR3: TGTGCCAGCAGCGTAGACAGGAACACCGGGGAGCTGTTTTTT.

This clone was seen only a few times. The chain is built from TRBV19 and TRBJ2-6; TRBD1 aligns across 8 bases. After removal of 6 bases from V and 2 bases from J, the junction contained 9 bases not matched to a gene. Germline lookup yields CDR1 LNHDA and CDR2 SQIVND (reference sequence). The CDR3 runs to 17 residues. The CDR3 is CASSQGQGVTGANVLTF. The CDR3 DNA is TGTGCCAGTAGCCAAGGACAGGGTGTAACTGGGGCCAACGTCCTGACTTTC. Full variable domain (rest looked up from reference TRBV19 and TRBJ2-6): DGGITQSPKYLFRKEGQNVTLSCEQNLNHDAMYWYRQDPGQGLRLIYYSQIVNDFQKGDIAEGYSVSREKKESFPLTVTSAQKNPTAFYLCASSQGQGVTGANVLTFGAGSRLTVL.

CDR3 in amino acids: CASSSQAGQTYEQYF. DNA of the CDR3: TGTGCCAGTAGTTCACAGGCAGGACAAACCTACGAGCAGTACTTC. The chain links TRBV19 to TRBJ2-7; maybe TRBD1 (5 bases). The germline V gene has CDR1 LNHDA and CDR2 SQIVND (reference sequence). V lost 5 bases to trimming and J lost 2 bases, with 16 bases between them. The CDR3 runs 15 residues.

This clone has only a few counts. CDR3 bases: TGTGCCAGCAGGCCGGGGGGGGCGGGCTCAGATACGCAGTATTTT. This translates into CASRPGGAGSDTQYF. The chain combines TRBV28 with TRBJ2-3; 8 nucleotides align to TRBD2. J lost 4 bases, V lost 6 bases, and 9 bases had no gene match. This CDR3 comprises 15 residues. The V gene's germline CDR1 is MDHEN and CDR2 SYDVKM.

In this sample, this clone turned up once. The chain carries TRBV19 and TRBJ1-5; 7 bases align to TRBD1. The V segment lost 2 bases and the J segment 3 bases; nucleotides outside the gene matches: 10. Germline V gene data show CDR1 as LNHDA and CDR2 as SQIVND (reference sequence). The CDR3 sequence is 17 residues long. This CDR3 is CASSIFFGTATNQPQHF. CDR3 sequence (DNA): TGTGCCAGTAGTATATTCTTTGGGACAGCGACCAATCAGCCCCAGCATTTT.

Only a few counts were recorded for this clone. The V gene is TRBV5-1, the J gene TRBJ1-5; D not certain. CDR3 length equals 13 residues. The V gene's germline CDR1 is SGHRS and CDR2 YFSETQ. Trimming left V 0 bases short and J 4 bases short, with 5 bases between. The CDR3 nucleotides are TGCGCCAGCAGCTTGGGGGAGAATCAGCCCCAGCATTTT. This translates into CASSLGENQPQHF.

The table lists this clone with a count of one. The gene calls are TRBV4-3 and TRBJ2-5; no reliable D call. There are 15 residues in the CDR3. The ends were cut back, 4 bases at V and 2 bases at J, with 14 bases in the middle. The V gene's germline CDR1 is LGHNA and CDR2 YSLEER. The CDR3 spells CASSPWAGQQETQYF. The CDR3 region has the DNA TGCGCCAGCAGCCCCTGGGCAGGCCAACAAGAGACCCAGTACTTC.

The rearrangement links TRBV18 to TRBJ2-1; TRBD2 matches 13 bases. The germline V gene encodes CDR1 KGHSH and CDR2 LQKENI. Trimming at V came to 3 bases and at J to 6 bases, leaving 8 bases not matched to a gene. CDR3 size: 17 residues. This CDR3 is CASSPQGLAGLFNEQFF. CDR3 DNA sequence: TGTGCCAGCTCACCCCAGGGACTAGCGGGGTTATTCAATGAGCAGTTCTTC.

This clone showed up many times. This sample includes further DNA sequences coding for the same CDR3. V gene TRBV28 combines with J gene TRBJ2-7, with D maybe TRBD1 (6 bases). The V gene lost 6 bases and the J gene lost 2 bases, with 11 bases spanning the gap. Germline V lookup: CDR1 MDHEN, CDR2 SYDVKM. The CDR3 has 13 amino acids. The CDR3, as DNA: TGTGCCAGCAGCCCCGGACAGACCTACGAGCAGTACTTC. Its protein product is CASSPGQTYEQYF.

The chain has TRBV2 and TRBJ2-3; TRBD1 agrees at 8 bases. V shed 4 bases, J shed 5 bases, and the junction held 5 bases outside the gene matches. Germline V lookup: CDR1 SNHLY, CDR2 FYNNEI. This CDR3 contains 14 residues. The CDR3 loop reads CASSAVQGEDTQYF. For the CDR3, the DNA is TGTGCCAGCAGTGCGGTACAGGGGGAAGATACGCAGTATTTT.

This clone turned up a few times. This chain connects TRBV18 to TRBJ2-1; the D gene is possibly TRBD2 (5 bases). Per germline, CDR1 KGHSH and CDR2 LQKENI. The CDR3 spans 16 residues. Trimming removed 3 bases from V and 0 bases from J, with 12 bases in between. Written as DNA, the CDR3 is TGTGCCAGCTCACCGCAGGACTCAAGCTCCTACAATGAGCAGTTCTTC. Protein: CASSPQDSSSYNEQFF.

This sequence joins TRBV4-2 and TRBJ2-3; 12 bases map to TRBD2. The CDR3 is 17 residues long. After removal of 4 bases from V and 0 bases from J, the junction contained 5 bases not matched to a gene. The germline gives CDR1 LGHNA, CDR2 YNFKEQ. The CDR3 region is CASSRTSGTSSTDTQYF. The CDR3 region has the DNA TGTGCCAGCAGCCGGACTAGCGGGACATCTAGCACAGATACGCAGTATTTT.

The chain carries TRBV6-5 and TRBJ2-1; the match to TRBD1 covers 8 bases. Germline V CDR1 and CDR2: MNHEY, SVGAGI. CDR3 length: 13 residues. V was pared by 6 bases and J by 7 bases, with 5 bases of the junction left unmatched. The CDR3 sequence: CASSRQGANEQFF. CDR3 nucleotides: TGTGCCAGCAGCCGCCAGGGGGCAAATGAGCAGTTCTTC.

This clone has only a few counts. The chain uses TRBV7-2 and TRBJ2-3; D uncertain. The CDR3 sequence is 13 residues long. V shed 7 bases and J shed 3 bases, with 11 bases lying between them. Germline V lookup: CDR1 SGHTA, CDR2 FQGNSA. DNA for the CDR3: TGTGCCAGCACCTCCCGGGTAACAGATACGCAGTATTTT. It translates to CASTSRVTDTQYF.

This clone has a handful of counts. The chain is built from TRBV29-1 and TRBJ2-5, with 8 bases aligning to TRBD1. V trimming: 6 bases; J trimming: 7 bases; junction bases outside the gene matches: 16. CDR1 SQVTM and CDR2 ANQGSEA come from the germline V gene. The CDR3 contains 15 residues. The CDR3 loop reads CSVGGQDPRTGTQYF. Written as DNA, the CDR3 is TGCAGCGTGGGGGGACAGGACCCTCGAACCGGGACCCAGTACTTC.

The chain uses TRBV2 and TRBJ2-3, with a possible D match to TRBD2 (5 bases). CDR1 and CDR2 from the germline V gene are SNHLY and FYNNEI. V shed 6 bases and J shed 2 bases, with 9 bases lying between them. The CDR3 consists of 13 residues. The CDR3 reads CASREEYTDTQYF. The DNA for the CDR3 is TGTGCCAGCAGGGAGGAATACACAGATACGCAGTATTTT. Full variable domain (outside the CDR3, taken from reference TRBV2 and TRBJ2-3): EPEVTQTPSHQVTQMGQEVILRCVPISNHLYFYWYRQILGQKVEFLVSFYNNEISEKSEIFDDQFSVERPDGSNFTLKIRSTKLEDSAMYFCASREEYTDTQYFGPGTRLTVL.

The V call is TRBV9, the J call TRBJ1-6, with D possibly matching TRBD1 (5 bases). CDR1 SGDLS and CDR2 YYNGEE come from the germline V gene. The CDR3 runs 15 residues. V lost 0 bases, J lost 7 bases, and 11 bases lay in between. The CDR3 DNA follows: TGTGCCAGCAGCGTAGATCCCAGGGAAAATTCACCCCTCCACTTT. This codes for CASSVDPRENSPLHF.